The present TCR beta chain was sequenced within a study of control samples from healthy donors and cancer patients (dated by TCRdb to about 2020). The library was generated by the immunoSEQ multiplex PCR assay. As stored in TCRdb, this immuneACCESS dataset retains in-frame rearrangements with V and J assigned. A fraction of the clones does not appear; measured against another copy, unresolved V genes explain less than half of the discrepancy, and the remainder lacks a known reason. The table for this sample lists 95,000 to 100,000 clones; about 89% of them were counted only once. The ten largest clones take up approximately 8.3% of the sample. V loses 0 bases of germline sequence and J loses 7 bases, and the interval between the two ends is 6 bases. The CDR3, from cysteine to phenylalanine, totals 12 residues. The DNA shown is the 36-base CDR3, in frame from base 1. CDR1 and CDR2, per the germline V gene, are SNHLY and FYNNEI.

This clone showed up just a few times. The antigen this receptor binds is unknown. No base quality values were provided; no much bigger clone lies one nucleotide off. This clonotype was sampled from a man aged 25 to 40 in good health. The sample was blood. The receptor chain draws on TRBV2 and TRBJ1-2, with no confident D gene call. Here the CDR3 is given as CASSEAFGGYTF. The nucleotides read TGTGCCAGCAGTGAAGCGTTTGGTGGCTACACCTTC.